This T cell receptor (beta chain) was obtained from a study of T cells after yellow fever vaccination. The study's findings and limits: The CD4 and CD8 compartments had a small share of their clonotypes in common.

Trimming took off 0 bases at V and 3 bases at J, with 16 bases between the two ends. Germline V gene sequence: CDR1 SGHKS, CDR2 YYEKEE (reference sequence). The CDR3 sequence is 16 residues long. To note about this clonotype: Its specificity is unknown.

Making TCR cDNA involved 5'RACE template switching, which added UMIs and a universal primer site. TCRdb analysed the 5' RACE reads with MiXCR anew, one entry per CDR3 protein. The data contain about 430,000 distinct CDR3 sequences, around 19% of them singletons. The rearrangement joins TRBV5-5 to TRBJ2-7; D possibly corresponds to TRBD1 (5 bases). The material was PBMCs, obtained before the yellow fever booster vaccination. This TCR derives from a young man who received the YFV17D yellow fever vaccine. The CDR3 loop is CASSLDLVQGNYEQYF. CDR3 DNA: TGTGCCAGCAGCTTGGATTTAGTCCAGGGAAACTACGAGCAGTACTTC.